Sequencing of this T cell receptor beta chain was carried out in a study of blood T cell repertoires in COVID-19. Study-wide context: T cells, B-cell-depleted T cells, or PBMCs provided the cDNA or gDNA that served as material.

Libraries were prepared by immunoSEQ multiplex PCR; TCRdb keeps only in-frame clonotypes and omits some of them. The table lists 200,000 to 250,000 clones, over 60% of them singletons. The CDR3 is made up of 15 amino acids. V lost 2 bases, J lost 4 bases, and 5 bases stayed unmatched. Germline V gene lookup returns CDR1 MNHEY and CDR2 SVGAGI. The sample comprised peripheral blood. The rearrangement joins TRBV6-5 to TRBJ2-7; 10 bases map to TRBD1. The clonotype originates from a woman in her seventies with acute or convalescent COVID-19. In DNA, the CDR3 is TGTGCCAGCAGTTACCAGGACAGGGGGATGTACGAGCAGTACTTC. Translating it yields CASSYQDRGMYEQYF.